The 19 T cell receptor beta chains below all came from one sample that was sequenced in a study of tumor and adjacent non-tumor tissue in lung cancer (dated by TCRdb to the late 2010s). Receptor amplification or capture employed multiplex PCR. Sequencing took place on an Illumina HiSeq 2500. TCRbeta libraries were constructed through three rounds of nested PCR with primers (Table S4) according to protocols adapted from ARM-PCR. TCRdb redid the processing of the public reads, applying fastp at Q25 and MiXCR, and retained in-frame beta chains. All rows with the same CDR3 protein become a single entry with the most common DNA and genes. The sample table shows about 100,000 distinct CDR3 sequences, and less than 75% are seen once. Of the sample, around 20% falls within the top ten clones. RNA was isolated from bulk, unsorted tissue, and RNA quality was assessed with a NanoDrop ND-1000 and an Agilent 2100. Normal lung samples were distant non-tumor tissue taken more than 3 cm from the tumor edge.

The sample was distant non-tumor lung tissue. The receptors shown here come from a young man with non-small cell lung cancer.

This clonotype appeared once. Here the CDR3 omits its conserved ending phenylalanine or tryptophan, so a read error is the likely source. The chain carries TRBV20-1 and TRBJ1-1; maybe TRBD1 (5 bases). The germline V gene has CDR1 DFQATT and CDR2 SNEGSKA (reference sequence). CDR3 length: 14 residues. CDR3 sequence reads: CNAATLREYTEAFS. DNA for the CDR3: TGCAATGCGGCTACCCTCAGGGAATACACTGAAGCTTTCTCT.

V gene TRBV7-8 combines with J gene TRBJ2-3, with a possible D match to TRBD1 (5 bases). V lost 1 base, J lost 3 bases, and 14 bases lay in between. CDR3 size: 16 residues. Germline assignment: CDR1 SGHVS and CDR2 FQNEAQ. The CDR3 DNA sequence: TGTGCCAGCAGCTTAGATCCGACAGTGTTGACAGATACGCAGTATTTT. Translating gives CASSLDPTVLTDTQYF.

About this clonotype: This may arise from a read error, as a much more abundant clone is one base away. The chain links TRBV13 to TRBJ1-1; D gene ambiguous. Germline assignment: CDR1 PRHDT and CDR2 FYEKMQ (reference sequence). This CDR3 is 13 amino acids long. The CDR3 bases are TGTGCCAGCAGCTCACGCCTTAACACTGAAGCTTCCTTT. It yields the protein CASSSRLNTEASF.

This clonotype appeared many times. This chain links TRBV6-2 or TRBV6-3 with TRBJ1-2; 7 bases line up with TRBD1. The trim removed 6 bases at V and 4 bases at J, leaving 5 bases unmatched. Germline CDR1 and CDR2: MNHEY and SVGEGT. The CDR3 totals 13 residues. CDR3 nucleotides: TGTGCCAGCAGGTCGACAGGGTTCTATGGCTACACCTTC. Protein product: CASRSTGFYGYTF.

In the case of this clonotype: At one end, the junction sequence differs from germline, possibly due to a read error. The chain carries TRBV6-5 and TRBJ1-4; D is perhaps TRBD1 (5 bases). Germline lookup yields CDR1 MNHEY and CDR2 SVGAGI. The CDR3 is 14 residues long. Written as DNA, the CDR3 is TGTGCCAACAGTTACGAGAGGGGCGGTGAAAAACTGTTTTTT. Translated: CANSYERGGEKLFF.

A note on this clonotype: Because it lacks the conserved phenylalanine or tryptophan at the end, this CDR3 is likely a read error. Because the CDR3's place on the DNA is in doubt, the DNA is left out and the CDR3 is given as listed by TCRdb. V gene TRBV11-3 combines with J gene TRBJ2-1. The CDR3 is 13 residues long, ends included. Germline CDR1 SGHNT, CDR2 YENEEA. The CDR3 sequence: CARSPTPGNEHFI.

This clonotype was seen just once. One junction end does not reproduce the germline sequence, and a read error may be involved. The J gene is TRBJ1-1, the V gene TRBV5-4; D remains unclear. Germline CDR1 and CDR2: SGHNT and YYREEE (reference sequence). The CDR3 covers 15 residues. The CDR3 protein is CVSSLEGARGGEAFF. CDR3 DNA: TGTGTCAGCAGCTTGGAAGGAGCCCGAGGAGGTGAAGCTTTCTTT.

The V and J genes are TRBV20-1 and TRBJ2-1, with TRBD2 matching over 9 bases. With the DNA end fitting TRBJ2-7 better, the J assignment may be wrong. In germline, CDR1 is DFQATT, CDR2 SNEGSKA (reference sequence). This CDR3 comprises 19 residues. The CDR3 DNA reads TGCAGTGCTAGAGTCGGGCTAGCGGGAACTGAGGAACGTTACAATGAGCAGTACTTC. Translated: CSARVGLAGTEERYNEQYF.

Comments on this clonotype: Just one base apart from a much larger clone, this may be a read error. The chain is built from TRBV12-3 or TRBV12-4 and TRBJ1-1; no clear D gene. The CDR3 contains 14 residues. The CDR3: CASSPQTTNIEAFF. DNA of the CDR3: TGTGCCAGCAGTCCCCAGACAACGAACATTGAAGCTTTCTTT.

The chain combines TRBV7-9 with TRBJ2-5; D unclear. Germline V gene data show CDR1 as SEHNR and CDR2 as FQNEAQ (reference sequence). V was shortened by 6 bases and J by 6 bases, with 11 bases between the two germline ends. This CDR3 has 12 residues. The CDR3 DNA reads as TGTGCCAGCAGACAGATGGGTAAGACCCAGTACTTC. This codes for CASRQMGKTQYF.

J is TRBJ2-3 and V is TRBV11-2; D might be TRBD1 (7 bases). Trimming removed 0 bases at V and 5 bases at J, with 18 bases between. The germline CDR1 and CDR2 sequences are SGHAT and FQNNGV. This CDR3 region has 17 residues. As DNA, the CDR3 is TGTGCCAGCAGCTTAGACCTAGGGGGGCCAGGGGGAGATACGCAGTATTTT. Amino acid sequence: CASSLDLGGPGGDTQYF.

This clonotype showed up many times. This chain joins TRBV11-2 and TRBJ2-7, with D possibly being TRBD1 or TRBD2 (5 bases each). This CDR3 contains 12 residues. Germline V gene data show CDR1 as SGHAT and CDR2 as FQNNGV. V lost 5 bases and J 5 bases, leaving 10 bases between the germline ends. The CDR3, as DNA: TGTGCCAGCAGCCGGGGACCCAACGAGCAGTACTTC. Its translation is CASSRGPNEQYF.

A remark on this clonotype: In this CDR3 the conserved last residue, phenylalanine or tryptophan, is missing, so a read error is likely. The J gene is TRBJ1-1, the V gene TRBV6-5, with D unresolved. CDR3 length: 12 residues. The V and J ends lost 0 bases and 5 bases respectively, with 4 bases between them. Germline assignment: CDR1 MNHEY and CDR2 SVGAGI. CDR3 protein: CASSYSHTEAFL. CDR3 coding DNA: TGTGCCAGCAGTTACTCGCATACTGAAGCTTTCCTT.

This clonotype was observed many times. The chain uses TRBV20-1 and TRBJ2-7, with TRBD1 identical over 7 bases. V gave up 6 bases and J gave up 0 bases; unmatched junction bases: 5. Per the germline V gene, CDR1 is DFQATT and CDR2 is SNEGSKA (reference sequence). This CDR3 is 13 amino acids long. CDR3 sequence reads: CSAKGQNSYEQYF. The DNA of the CDR3 is TGCAGTGCCAAGGGACAGAACTCCTACGAGCAGTACTTC.

In its sample, this clonotype was seen once. A much larger clonotype is one base distant, so this may be a read error. This chain connects TRBV5-4 to TRBJ1-1; D is unresolved. There are 15 residues in the CDR3. Per germline, CDR1 SGHNT and CDR2 YYREEE (reference sequence). The V and J ends lost 7 bases and 4 bases respectively, with 20 bases between them. CDR3: CASGPTVPGLTEAFF. The CDR3 DNA is TGTGCCAGCGGCCCGACGGTTCCGGGCCTCACTGAAGCTTTCTTT.

The chain employs TRBV20-1 and TRBJ2-5, with 7 nucleotides matching TRBD2. CDR3 length: 14 residues. CDR1 and CDR2 (germline): DFQATT, SNEGSKA (reference sequence). V lost 6 bases to trimming and J lost 8 bases; unmatched junction nucleotides: 15. The CDR3 DNA reads as TGCAGTGCCCCCCCGGAGGGAGGGATCGATACCCAGTACTTC. It specifies CSAPPEGGIDTQYF.

Concerning this clonotype: An end of the junction does not agree with germline; a read error may underlie this. The rearrangement joins TRBV6-1 to TRBJ1-5; D not resolved. Germline CDR1 reads MNHNS; CDR2 reads SASEGT. This CDR3 is built from 14 residues. The CDR3 spells CTSSEWLSNQPQHF. The CDR3, as DNA: TGTACCAGCAGTGAATGGTTGAGCAATCAGCCCCAGCATTTT.

As for this clonotype: Its ends do not fully match the called genes, so a read error is possible. The V and J genes are TRBV6-5 and TRBJ1-2, with a possible D match to TRBD1 (5 bases). Germline V gives CDR1 MNHEY, CDR2 SVGAGI. The CDR3 totals 14 residues. CDR3 in DNA: TGTGCCAGCAGTCACCGGACAACAAAAGATGGTTACACCTTC. Amino acid sequence: CASSHRTTKDGYTF.

The J gene is TRBJ2-1, the V gene TRBV4-1, with 9 nucleotides matching TRBD2. The CDR3 is made up of 17 amino acids. The germline V gene encodes CDR1 MGHRA and CDR2 YSYEKL. V shed 2 bases, J shed 11 bases, and the junction held 16 bases outside the gene matches. CDR3 sequence: CASSQFLREGRVSKQFF. CDR3 DNA sequence: TGCGCCAGCAGCCAATTTTTGCGGGAGGGCCGGGTGTCTAAGCAGTTCTTC.